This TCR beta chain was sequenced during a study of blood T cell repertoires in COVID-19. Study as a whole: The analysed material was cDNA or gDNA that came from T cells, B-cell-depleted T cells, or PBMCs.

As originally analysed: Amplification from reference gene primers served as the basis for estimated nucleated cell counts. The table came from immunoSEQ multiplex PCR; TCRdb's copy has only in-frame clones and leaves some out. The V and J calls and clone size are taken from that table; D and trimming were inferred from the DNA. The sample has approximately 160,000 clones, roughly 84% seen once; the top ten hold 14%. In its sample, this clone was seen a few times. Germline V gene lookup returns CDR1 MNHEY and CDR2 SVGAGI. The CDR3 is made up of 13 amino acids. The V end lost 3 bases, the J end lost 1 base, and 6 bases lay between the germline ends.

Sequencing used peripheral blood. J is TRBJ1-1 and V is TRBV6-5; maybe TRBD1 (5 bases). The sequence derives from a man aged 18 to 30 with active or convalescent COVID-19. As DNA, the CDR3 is TGTGCCAGCAGTTATCAGGGGAACACTGAAGCTTTCTTT. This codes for CASSYQGNTEAFF.